Below are 5 T cell receptor beta chains sequenced from a single sample in a study of lymphopenia after photon versus proton radiotherapy. The protocol was immunoSEQ multiplex PCR, while the TCRdb copy is restricted to in-frame clones and leaves out a portion. The data contain under 65,000 clones, approximately 84% of them singletons. This specimen was peripheral blood, taken from a patient treated with proton-based radiotherapy. The receptors here all came from a man in his fifties or sixties with pancreatic cancer.

This chain joins TRBV4-3 and TRBJ2-7; 10 nucleotides match TRBD2. V gave up 6 bases and J gave up 6 bases; unmatched junction bases: 5. This CDR3 is 13 amino acids long. From germline, CDR1 is LGHNA and CDR2 YSLEER. CDR3 loop: CASRASGSGEQYF. CDR3 nucleotide sequence: TGCGCCAGCAGGGCTAGCGGGAGTGGCGAGCAGTACTTC.

This rearrangement joins TRBV28 to TRBJ1-6, with 8 bases that match TRBD1. V shed 6 bases, J shed 7 bases, and the junction held 11 bases outside the gene matches. The CDR3 is 16 amino acids. Germline loops: CDR1 MDHEN, CDR2 SYDVKM. The CDR3 is CASSTMDRVVNSPLHF. Here the CDR3 DNA reads TGTGCCAGCAGCACGATGGACAGGGTCGTAAATTCACCCCTCCACTTT.

The genes are TRBV7-9 and TRBJ2-1, with 7 bases fitting TRBD2. This CDR3 is built from 17 residues. Germline V lookup: CDR1 SEHNR, CDR2 FQNEAQ (reference sequence). After removal of 5 bases from V and 6 bases from J, the junction contained 16 bases not matched to a gene. The CDR3 DNA reads as TGTGCCAGCAGCCAGGTAGGGAGGGCTAGTTCCGGCAATGAGCAGTTCTTC. It codes for CASSQVGRASSGNEQFF.

The gene calls are TRBV29-1 and TRBJ2-5; no definite D call. The DNA end lines up better with TRBJ2-7; the J call may be wrong. This CDR3 region has 12 residues. CDR1 is SQVTM and CDR2 is ANQGSEA in the germline V gene. The DNA for the CDR3 is TGCAGCGTTGTCCTCGACCCCGGCGAGCAGTACTTC. Amino acids: CSVVLDPGEQYF.

The chain's CDR3 is CASSPWWEGEQYF. DNA of the CDR3: TGTGCCAGCAGCCCTTGGTGGGAAGGGGAGCAGTACTTC. The rearrangement links TRBV28 to TRBJ2-5; perhaps D is TRBD1 or TRBD2 (5 bases each). Looked up from germline, CDR1 is MDHEN and CDR2 is SYDVKM. This CDR3 spans 13 amino acids. Trimming left V 6 bases short and J 11 bases short, with 19 bases between.